Each of the 8 T cell receptor beta chains below was sequenced from the same sample in a study of identical twins. Using its own MiXCR run on the 5' RACE reads, TCRdb lists one record per CDR3 protein. The repertoire holds 450,000 or so distinct CDR3 sequences, with roughly 13% as singletons. These data were likewise used in another study, on yellow fever vaccine responses in identical twins.

Sample: CD4+ T cells sorted from blood. These receptors were taken from a woman aged 18-29 years in good health.

The CDR3 region has the DNA TGCGCCAGCAGCTTGAGGCCAGGTTCCGACGAGCAGTACTTC. It translates to CASSLRPGSDEQYF. V is TRBV5-1 and J is TRBJ2-7, with no clear D. CDR1 is SGHRS, CDR2 YFSETQ, per germline. Trimming shortened V by 1 base and J by 5 bases, and 13 bases separated the two germline ends. The CDR3 runs 14 residues. The full variable domain, rest sourced from reference TRBV5-1 and TRBJ2-7, is KAGVTQTPRYLIKTRGQQVTLSCSPISGHRSVSWYQQTPGQGLQFLFEYFSETQRNKGNFPGRFSGRQFSNSRSEMNVSTLELGDSALYLCASSLRPGSDEQYFGPGTRLTVT.

The chain joins TRBV6-5 to TRBJ2-7; D possibly corresponds to TRBD2 (5 bases). CDR3 length: 13 residues. Per germline, CDR1 MNHEY and CDR2 SVGAGI. V gave up 2 bases and J gave up 0 bases, with 5 bases separating them. As DNA, the CDR3 is TGTGCCAGCAGTTACGAGGGCTCCTACGAGCAGTACTTC. Translated: CASSYEGSYEQYF.

V and J are TRBV6-1 and TRBJ2-5, with 7 bases fitting TRBD1. Germline trimming cut 7 bases from V and 5 bases from J; bases unmatched to any gene: 10. The germline V gene has CDR1 MNHNS and CDR2 SASEGT. The CDR3 runs 14 residues. CDR3 residues: CASTRTGHGETQYF. CDR3 bases: TGTGCCAGCACACGGACAGGTCACGGGGAGACCCAGTACTTC.

This chain joins TRBV2 and TRBJ2-7; TRBD2 aligns across 7 bases. V dropped 6 bases and J dropped 3; count of bases not matched to a gene: 8. The CDR3 loop spans 14 amino acids. Germline lookup yields CDR1 SNHLY and CDR2 FYNNEI. CDR3 sequence: CASSLGLDYYEQYF. For the CDR3, the DNA is TGTGCCAGCAGCCTTGGACTAGATTACTACGAGCAGTACTTC.

There are a few counts of this clonotype. The chain has TRBV5-1 and TRBJ2-1; 9 nucleotides match TRBD1. The CDR3 loop spans 15 amino acids. The V gene end was trimmed by 0 bases and the J gene end by 10 bases; junction bases not matched to a gene: 8. Germline CDR1 is SGHRS and CDR2 is YFSETQ. Here the CDR3 DNA reads TGCGCCAGCAGCTTGGCACAGGGGGCCCTCAGAGAGCAGTTCTTC. It is translated as CASSLAQGALREQFF. The full variable domain, its missing parts supplied by reference TRBV5-1 and TRBJ2-1, is KAGVTQTPRYLIKTRGQQVTLSCSPISGHRSVSWYQQTPGQGLQFLFEYFSETQRNKGNFPGRFSGRQFSNSRSEMNVSTLELGDSALYLCASSLAQGALREQFFGPGTRLTVL.

This clonotype has more than one count but fewer than ten. The chain recombines TRBV2 with TRBJ2-3; 8 positions match TRBD1. The CDR3 extends over 15 amino acids. Per germline, CDR1 SNHLY and CDR2 FYNNEI. V lost 6 bases to trimming and J lost 3 bases; unmatched junction nucleotides: 8. Here the CDR3 DNA reads TGTGCCAGCAGGGTGGACAGGGAAGGAACAGATACGCAGTATTTT. It translates to CASRVDREGTDTQYF.

This clonotype was counted at least ten times. V gene TRBV5-1 combines with J gene TRBJ2-5; D remains ambiguous. Deletions cut 1 base from V and 5 bases from J, with 9 bases between. The CDR3 has 13 amino acids. Germline CDR1 is SGHRS and CDR2 is YFSETQ. CDR3 in amino acids: CASSLTLGETQYF. In DNA, the CDR3 is TGCGCCAGCAGCTTGACATTGGGGGAGACCCAGTACTTC.

V is TRBV4-1 and J is TRBJ2-3; no clear D gene. V was pared by 3 bases and J by 0 bases, with 16 bases between. The CDR3 spans 17 residues. Germline values: CDR1 MGHRA, CDR2 YSYEKL. Here the CDR3 reads CASSHHIWTESTDTQYF. The CDR3 region has the DNA TGCGCCAGCAGCCACCATATCTGGACGGAAAGCACAGATACGCAGTATTTT.